This entry features one T cell receptor beta chain sequence. This entry belongs to a study of blood T cell repertoires in COVID-19. As for the study in general: Italy, Spain and the United States were the sources of the convalescent and acute COVID-19 samples. Nucleic acid was either cDNA or gDNA, and it came from T cells, B-cell-depleted T cells, or PBMCs.

Germline V gives CDR1 MNHEY, CDR2 SMNVEV (reference sequence). This CDR3 comprises 15 residues. J was trimmed by 5 bases and V by 5 bases; bases with no gene match: 5. Original processing notes: By means of reference gene primer amplification, nucleated cell counts were estimated. Produced via immunoSEQ multiplex PCR; TCRdb's table is partial and in-frame only. For V, J and clone size, that table is used; D and trimming come from the DNA. The sample records about 62,000 clones, 80% to 95% being singletons. The sequence came from a human donor in a cohort sampled during active COVID-19. The chain couples TRBV27 to TRBJ2-2; 10 nucleotides line up with TRBD1. Sample: peripheral blood. The DNA of the CDR3 is TGTGCCAGCAGTCCCGGGACAGGGGTTACCGGGGAGCTGTTTTTT. It translates to CASSPGTGVTGELFF.